This TCR beta chain was retrieved from a study of blood T cell repertoires in COVID-19. Across the study: The study drew acute and convalescent COVID-19 samples from the United States, Italy and Spain. Sources were T cells, B-cell-depleted T cells, or PBMCs; the material itself was cDNA or gDNA.

Original processing notes: Cell counts per sample came from amplifying reference gene primers. TCRdb's table, derived via immunoSEQ multiplex PCR, lists solely in-frame clones and lacks some. The DNA was the basis for D and trimming; V, J and clone size are from that table. Altogether roughly 140,000 clones are present, 87% being singletons, with the ten largest covering roughly 4%. Trimming cost V 6 bases and J 6 bases, with 16 bases left between them. Germline CDR1 is SEHNR and CDR2 is FQNEAQ (reference sequence). The CDR3 runs 14 residues. The chain has TRBV7-9 and TRBJ2-3; D remains unclear. This TCR was sampled from a woman between 40 and 50 years old with acute or convalescent COVID-19. The sequenced sample was peripheral blood. Here the CDR3 DNA reads TGTGCCAGCAGACCTCTTCCGAGCTTGGATACGCAGTATTTT. Translation: CASRPLPSLDTQYF.